Listed below are T cell receptor beta chains from one sample, sequenced in a study of vaccination and CD4 T cells after COVID-19. Antigen specificity for these receptors is unknown. Each CDR3 protein gets one entry after TCRdb re-called the PCR reads with MiXCR. The data contain roughly 24,000 distinct CDR3 sequences, under 70% of them singletons. The sequenced sample consisted of CD4+ T cells from blood, cultured in vitro. The receptors derive from a human donor who had recovered from COVID-19. Each CDR3 is given without its conserved first and last residue.

CDR3: ASSFGGNSNQPQH
V: TRBV7-9

CDR3: ASSREGRRSDTQY
V: TRBV4-1

CDR3: ASRLGRDYGYT
V: TRBV6-1

CDR3: ASLGQGANSPLH
V: TRBV2

CDR3: ASRKDSSSYEQY
V: TRBV6-4

CDR3: ASSFKSDRRGWQY
V: TRBV28

CDR3: ASRAGSTYEQY
V: TRBV7-8

CDR3: ASSSKTGRRTEAF
V: TRBV2

CDR3: ASREAGAGDTQY
V: TRBV6-1

CDR3: SARAIQQAGRGETQY
V: TRBV20-1

CDR3: ASSPPPPPGTEQY
V: TRBV28

CDR3: AWLPRDRPTDTQY
V: TRBV30

CDR3: ASSLAAPRHGTEAF
V: TRBV11-3

CDR3: ASSFRIAYYEQY
V: TRBV27

CDR3: ASSYEGLGFGGYT
V: TRBV6-5